The T cell receptor (beta chain) under discussion was sequenced for a study of T-cell memory formation after mild COVID-19 (dated by TCRdb to the early 2020s). About the study as a whole: TCR sequence clusters from the two donors were found to be largely donor specific. Longitudinal TCRalpha and TCRbeta repertoire sequencing tracked T-cell clones expanding and contracting after mild COVID-19 in two donors. The cohort comprised two young, previously healthy adult volunteers, one female and one male. Beyond this particular receptor, the publication reports: Some responding clones were detected in pre-infection memory, which suggested that pre-existing cross-reactive memory T cells had joined the SARS-CoV-2 response. SARS-CoV-2 specificity of the second-wave clones peaking on day 37 was not confirmed. Contracting CD4+ clones were found mainly in CM and EM memory subsets, while CD8+ clones were enriched in EMRA. Balanced CD4/CD8 phenotypes were observed for clones contracting from day 15 to 85, whereas a bias towards CD4+ was observed for a second wave of clones expanding from day 15 to 37. Only two mild cases were covered by the study, and larger cohorts that include severe cases with pre-infection samples were considered necessary.

Instrument used: Illumina NovaSeq 6000. TCRalpha and TCRbeta cDNA libraries were constructed by 5'RACE with constant-segment primers, with sample barcodes and unique molecular identifiers being introduced. Trizol reagent was used to extract RNA from every sample. Amplification of the libraries took two PCR steps, and the second step added a second sample barcode plus Illumina TruSeq adapters. The libraries were sequenced on an Illumina NovaSeq using 2 x 150 bp paired-end reads. Per the source publication's procedure: Reads were demultiplexed and collapsed into UMI-guided consensus sequences with migec v1.2.7. Using mixcr v2.1.11, the UMI consensuses were aligned to TRA and TRB V and J templates and assembled into clonotypes. A clonotype was counted as expanded or contracted only when both edgeR and NoisET called the clonotype significant, with the noise models trained on biological replicates. For edgeR calls, the thresholds were a false discovery rate-adjusted p below 0.01 and a log2 fold-change of 1. PCA with hierarchical clustering of max-normalized trajectories of the 1000 most abundant clonotypes was used as exploratory dynamics analysis. Each responding clone was given a CD4 or CD8 phenotype based on the CD4+ and CD8+ repertoires, which had been sequenced separately. TCRdb applied fastp at Q25 and MiXCR to the public reads, then kept only in-frame beta chains. Rows merge per CDR3 protein into single entries with the most common DNA and genes. TCRdb's processing, not the study's, gives the V and J calls here. The sample table records roughly 480,000 distinct CDR3 sequences; nearly 25% of these occur just once. Jointly, the top ten make up under 15% of the sample.

Worth noting for this clonotype: It lacks a known antigen. It has no much larger one-base neighbor in the sample; base qualities were not kept.

The CDR3 runs 12 amino acids, cysteine and phenylalanine included. The only DNA kept is the CDR3, 36 bases in frame from the first base. V loses 2 bases of germline sequence and J loses 15 bases, and the interval between the two ends is 15 bases. CDR1 and CDR2 are drawn from the germline V gene: SGHTA, FQGNSA. Ficoll-Paque density gradient centrifugation was used to isolate PBMCs. The clonotype was recovered from an adult woman who had mild COVID-19 (a few samples of this study predate the infection). The sample titles of this study are shuffled in the database, so cell type and time point are left out; the donor was told from shared clones. Sequences were obtained from PBMCs or a T cell subset sorted from them (not recorded which). The V and J segments used are TRBV7-2 and TRBJ2-3; the D gene identity is not certain. The nucleotide sequence is given as TGTGCCAGCAGCTTACGAGGTTCCAGAACTTATTTT. This codes for CASSLRGSRTYF. Reference TRBV7-2 and TRBJ2-3 genes cover what lies past the CDR3, so the full variable domain is GAGVSQSPSNKVTEKGKDVELRCDPISGHTALYWYRQSLGQGLEFLIYFQGNSAPDKSGLPSDRFSAERTGGSVSTLTIQRTQQEDSAVYLCASSLRGSRTYFGPGTRLTVL.